The rows below give T cell receptor beta chains drawn from one sample of a study of T-cell memory formation after mild COVID-19. TCRdb reanalysed the 5' RACE reads using MiXCR and keeps one entry per CDR3 protein. The table lists under 150,000 distinct CDR3 sequences, more than 15% of them singletons. The sequenced material came from PBMCs or a T cell subset sorted from them (not recorded which). These receptors were taken from an adult woman who had mild COVID-19 (a few samples of this study predate the infection). Cell type and time point are not known. The CDR3 runs from the conserved cysteine through the conserved F or W. D genes are given only for firm matches. The size field is filled for only some rows; it gives once, few, many or a size class.

TGCGCCAGCAGCTACCCAGGGGAAGAGACCCAGTACTTC,CASSYPGEETQYF,13,TRBJ2-5,TRBV5-1,many,NA
TGCGCCAGCAGCTTGGTCCCCTCGAGCACAGATACGCAGTATTTT,CASSLVPSSTDTQYF,15,TRBJ2-3,TRBV5-1,NA,NA
TGTGCCAGCAGCTTTAGCGGGGGTCGGGATACGCAGTATTTT,CASSFSGGRDTQYF,14,TRBJ2-3,TRBV12-3/TRBV12-4,once,TRBD2
TGTGCCAGCAGCTTTGAATGGCAGGGTTTAGGCTACACCTTC,CASSFEWQGLGYTF,14,TRBJ1-2,TRBV11-2,few,NA
TGTGCTAGTGGTTTGGTGCCACTGGGGGCGGCTTTCTTT,CASGLVPLGAAFF,13,TRBJ1-1,TRBV12-5,NA,NA
TGCGCCAGCAGCTTGGCACTGGGCCATGAGCAGTTCTTC,CASSLALGHEQFF,13,TRBJ2-1,TRBV5-1,NA,NA
TGTGCCAGCAGTTTAGAGGGATTAGGGGAAAAACTGTTTTTT,CASSLEGLGEKLFF,14,TRBJ1-4,TRBV12-3/TRBV12-4,NA,NA
TGCAGCGTTTACCGGGCCGCAAAGGATGAGCAGTTCTTC,CSVYRAAKDEQFF,13,TRBJ2-1,TRBV29-1,NA,NA
TGTGCCAGCAGCCCTACAGGGAGAGGTTATGACACAGATACGCAGTATTTT,CASSPTGRGYDTDTQYF,17,TRBJ2-3,TRBV5-6,NA,NA
TGTGCCAGCAGTTTTTGGGACAGGGGGCCAAGGATGCAGCCCCAGCATTTT,CASSFWDRGPRMQPQHF,17,TRBJ1-5,TRBV12-3/TRBV12-4,NA,TRBD1
TGTGCCATCAGTGAGTCGCTAGCGGGAGGGCCTGATGAGCAGTTCTTC,CAISESLAGGPDEQFF,16,TRBJ2-1,TRBV10-3,once,TRBD2
TGTGCCACCAGTGAGTCCGGGACTGTCACAGATACGCAGTATTTT,CATSESGTVTDTQYF,15,TRBJ2-3,TRBV24-1,NA,NA
TGTGCCAGCAGTGAAGAGGGGGGGCGATGGAAAAACGAGCAGTACTTC,CASSEEGGRWKNEQYF,16,TRBJ2-7,TRBV25-1,few,NA
TGTGCCAGCAGCCCCAAGTGGTCCGGGGAGCTGTTTTTT,CASSPKWSGELFF,13,TRBJ2-2,TRBV7-8,few,NA
TGCAGTGCTAGAGATAAGGGACGCGGCAGGACGAACACTGAAGCTTTCTTT,CSARDKGRGRTNTEAFF,17,TRBJ1-1,TRBV20-1,NA,NA
TGTGCCAGCAGCTTATCGGTAACTAGCACAGATACGCAGTATTTT,CASSLSVTSTDTQYF,15,TRBJ2-3,TRBV7-9,few,NA
TGTGCTAGTGGTTTGGGCGGACTAGCGGGCTCCGACACAGATACGCAGTATTTT,CASGLGGLAGSDTDTQYF,18,TRBJ2-3,TRBV12-5,few,TRBD2
TGTGCCTGGGGACGGGGAGGGAACACTGAAGCTTTCTTT,CAWGRGGNTEAFF,13,TRBJ1-1,TRBV30,NA,NA
TGTGCCAGCAGCCTAGGGGCCTACGGCTACACCTTC,CASSLGAYGYTF,12,TRBJ1-2,TRBV12-3/TRBV12-4,NA,NA
TGCGCCAGCAGTCCCGACCTATACGCCTCCTACGAGCAGTACTTC,CASSPDLYASYEQYF,15,TRBJ2-7,TRBV4-3,few,NA
TGTGCCAGCAGCGCGCATGCGGGGTCCTCCTCTGGAAACACCATATATTTT,CASSAHAGSSSGNTIYF,17,TRBJ1-3,TRBV9,NA,NA
TGTGCCAGTAGTGTCCGGACTAGCGGGAGTTATGAGACCCAGTACTTC,CASSVRTSGSYETQYF,16,TRBJ2-5,TRBV19,NA,TRBD2
TGCAGTGCTAGACAGGACTCCTTGAGCACAGATACGCAGTATTTT,CSARQDSLSTDTQYF,15,TRBJ2-3,TRBV20-1,few,NA
TGCAGTGCTGGGAGGACCGATTCATGGGCCGGGGAGCTGTTTTTT,CSAGRTDSWAGELFF,15,TRBJ2-2,TRBV20-1,few,NA
TGTGCCAGCACCCGAGGTCGGGTCGGAGAGACCCAGTACTTC,CASTRGRVGETQYF,14,TRBJ2-5,TRBV7-8,NA,NA
TGTGCCAGTAGTATAGGGACGGCAACGCAGTATTTT,CASSIGTATQYF,12,TRBJ2-3,TRBV19,NA,NA
TGCAGTGCGTACGCCTCCTGGGGAGGCGTGGACGAGCAGTACTTC,CSAYASWGGVDEQYF,15,TRBJ2-7,TRBV20-1,NA,NA
TGTGCCAGCAGTTTAGAGGGGGCGGGCAATCAGCCCCAGCATTTT,CASSLEGAGNQPQHF,15,TRBJ1-5,TRBV27,few,TRBD1
TGCAGTGCTAGAGAGTTGGCAGCGAACACTGAAGCTTTCTTT,CSARELAANTEAFF,14,TRBJ1-1,TRBV20-1,few,NA
TGTGCCAGCAGCTCCCAAGCGGGAGGGGGCGAGCAGTACTTC,CASSSQAGGGEQYF,14,TRBJ2-7,TRBV7-2,few,TRBD2
TGTGCCAGCAGCCAAGTACCGACCTACGAGCAGTACTTC,CASSQVPTYEQYF,13,TRBJ2-7,TRBV3-1,NA,NA